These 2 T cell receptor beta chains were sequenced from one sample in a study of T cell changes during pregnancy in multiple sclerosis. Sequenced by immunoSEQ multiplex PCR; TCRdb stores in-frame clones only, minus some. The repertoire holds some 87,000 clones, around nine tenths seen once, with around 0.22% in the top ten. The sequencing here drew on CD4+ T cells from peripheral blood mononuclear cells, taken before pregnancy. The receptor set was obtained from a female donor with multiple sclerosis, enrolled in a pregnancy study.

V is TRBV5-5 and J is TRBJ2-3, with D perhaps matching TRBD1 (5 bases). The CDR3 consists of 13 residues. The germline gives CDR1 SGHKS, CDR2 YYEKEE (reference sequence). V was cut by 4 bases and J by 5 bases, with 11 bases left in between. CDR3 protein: CASSNDQGDTQYF. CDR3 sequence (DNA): TGTGCCAGCAGCAACGACCAGGGAGATACGCAGTATTTT. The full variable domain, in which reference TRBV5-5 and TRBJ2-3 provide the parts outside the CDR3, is DAGVTQSPTHLIKTRGQQVTLRCSPISGHKSVSWYQQVLGQGPQFIFQYYEKEERGRGNFPDRFSARQFPNYSSELNVNALLLGDSALYLCASSNDQGDTQYFGPGTRLTVL.

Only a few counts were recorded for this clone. The CDR3 nucleotides are TGTGCCAGCTCACCGGGGGCAGGGAAAAGCACTGAAGCTTTCTTT. Translating it yields CASSPGAGKSTEAFF. This chain joins TRBV18 and TRBJ1-1, with TRBD1 as a possible D gene (6 bases). This CDR3 contains 15 residues. Trimming removed 3 bases at V and 4 bases at J, with 15 bases between. Germline CDR1 is KGHSH and CDR2 is LQKENI.